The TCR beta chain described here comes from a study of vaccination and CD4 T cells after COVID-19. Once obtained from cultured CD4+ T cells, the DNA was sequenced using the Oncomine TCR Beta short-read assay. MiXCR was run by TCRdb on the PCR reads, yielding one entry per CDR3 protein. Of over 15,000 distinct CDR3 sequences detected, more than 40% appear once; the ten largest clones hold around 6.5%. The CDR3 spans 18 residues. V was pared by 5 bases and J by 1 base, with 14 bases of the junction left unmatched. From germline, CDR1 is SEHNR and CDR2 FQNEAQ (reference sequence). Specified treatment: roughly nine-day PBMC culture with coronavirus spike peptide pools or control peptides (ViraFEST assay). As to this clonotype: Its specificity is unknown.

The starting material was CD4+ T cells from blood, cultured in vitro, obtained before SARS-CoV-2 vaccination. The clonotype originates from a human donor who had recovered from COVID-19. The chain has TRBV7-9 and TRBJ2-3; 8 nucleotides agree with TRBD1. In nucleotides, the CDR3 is TGTGCCAGCAGCCGTACAACCCTTGACAGGGGCCGCACAGATACGCAGTATTTT. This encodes CASSRTTLDRGRTDTQYF.